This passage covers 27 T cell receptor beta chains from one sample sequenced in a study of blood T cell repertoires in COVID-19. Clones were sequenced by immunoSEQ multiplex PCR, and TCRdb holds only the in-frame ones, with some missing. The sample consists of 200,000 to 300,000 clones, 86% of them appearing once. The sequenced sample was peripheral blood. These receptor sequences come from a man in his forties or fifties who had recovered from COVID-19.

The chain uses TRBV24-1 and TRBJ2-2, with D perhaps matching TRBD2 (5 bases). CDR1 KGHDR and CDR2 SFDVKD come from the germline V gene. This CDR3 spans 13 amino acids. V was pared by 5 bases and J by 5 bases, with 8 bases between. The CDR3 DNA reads TGTGCCACCAGTGGTTCGGGGACCGGGGAGCTGTTTTTT. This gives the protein CATSGSGTGELFF.

The CDR3 DNA is TGTGCCAGTATTATCGCACAGGCTAACTATGGCTACACCTTC. As protein: CASIIAQANYGYTF. V usage is TRBV2 and J usage is TRBJ1-2; perhaps TRBD1 as D (5 bases). Per germline, CDR1 SNHLY and CDR2 FYNNEI. V was cut by 9 bases and J by 0 bases, with 14 bases left in between. The CDR3 covers 14 residues. The full variable domain, its missing parts supplied by reference TRBV2 and TRBJ1-2, is EPEVTQTPSHQVTQMGQEVILRCVPISNHLYFYWYRQILGQKVEFLVSFYNNEISEKSEIFDDQFSVERPDGSNFTLKIRSTKLEDSAMYFCASIIAQANYGYTFGSGTRLTVV.

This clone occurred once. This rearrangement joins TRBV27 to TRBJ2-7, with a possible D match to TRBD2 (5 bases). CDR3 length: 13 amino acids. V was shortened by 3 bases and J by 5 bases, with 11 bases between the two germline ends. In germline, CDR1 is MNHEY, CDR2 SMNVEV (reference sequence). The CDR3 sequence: CASSFRGRDEQYF. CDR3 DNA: TGTGCCAGCAGTTTTCGGGGTAGGGACGAGCAGTACTTC.

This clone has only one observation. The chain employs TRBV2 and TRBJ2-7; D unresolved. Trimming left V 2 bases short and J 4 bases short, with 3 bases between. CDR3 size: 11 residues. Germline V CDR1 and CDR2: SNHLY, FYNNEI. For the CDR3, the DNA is TGTGCCAGCAGTGAACCATACGAGCAGTACTTC. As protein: CASSEPYEQYF.

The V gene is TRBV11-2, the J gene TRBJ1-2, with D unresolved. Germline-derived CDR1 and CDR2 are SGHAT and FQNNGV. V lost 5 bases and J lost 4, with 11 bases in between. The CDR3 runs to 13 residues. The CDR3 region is CASSNWAVYGYTF. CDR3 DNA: TGTGCCAGCAGCAATTGGGCCGTCTATGGCTACACCTTC.

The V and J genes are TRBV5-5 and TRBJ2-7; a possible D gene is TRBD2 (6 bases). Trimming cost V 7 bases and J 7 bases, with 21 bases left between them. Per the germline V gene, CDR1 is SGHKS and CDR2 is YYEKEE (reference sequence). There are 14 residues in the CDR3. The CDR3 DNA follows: TGTGCCAGCGCCTGGGGGGACGGGACTCTTGAGCAGTACTTC. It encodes CASAWGDGTLEQYF. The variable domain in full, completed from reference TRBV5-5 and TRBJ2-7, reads DAGVTQSPTHLIKTRGQQVTLRCSPISGHKSVSWYQQVLGQGPQFIFQYYEKEERGRGNFPDRFSARQFPNYSSELNVNALLLGDSALYLCASAWGDGTLEQYFGPGTRLTVT.

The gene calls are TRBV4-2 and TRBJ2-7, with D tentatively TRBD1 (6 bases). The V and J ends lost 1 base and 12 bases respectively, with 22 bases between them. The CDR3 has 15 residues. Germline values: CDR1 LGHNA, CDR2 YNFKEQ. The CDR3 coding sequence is TGTGCCAGCAGCCAAGGTGCCAGAGGCAGGGGCAGTCTGTACTTC. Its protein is CASSQGARGRGSLYF.

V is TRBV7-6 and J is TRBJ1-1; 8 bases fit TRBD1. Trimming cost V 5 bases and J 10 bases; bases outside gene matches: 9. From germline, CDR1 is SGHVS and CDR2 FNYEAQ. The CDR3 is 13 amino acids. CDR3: CASSEGQGLGAFF. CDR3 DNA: TGTGCCAGCAGCGAAGGACAGGGATTGGGAGCTTTCTTT.

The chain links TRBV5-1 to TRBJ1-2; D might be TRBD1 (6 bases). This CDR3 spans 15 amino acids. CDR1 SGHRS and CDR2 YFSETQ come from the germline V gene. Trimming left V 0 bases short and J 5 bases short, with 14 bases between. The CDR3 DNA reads TGCGCCAGCAGCTTGGCATCCGACAGGAGGTATGGCTACACCTTC. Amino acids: CASSLASDRRYGYTF.

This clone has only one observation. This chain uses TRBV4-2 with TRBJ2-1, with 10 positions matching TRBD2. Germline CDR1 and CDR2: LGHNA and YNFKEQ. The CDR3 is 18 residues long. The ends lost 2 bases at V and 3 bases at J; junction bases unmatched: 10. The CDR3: CASSQSLAGGNFYNEQFF. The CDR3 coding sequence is TGTGCCAGCAGCCAATCTTTAGCGGGAGGAAACTTCTACAATGAGCAGTTCTTC.

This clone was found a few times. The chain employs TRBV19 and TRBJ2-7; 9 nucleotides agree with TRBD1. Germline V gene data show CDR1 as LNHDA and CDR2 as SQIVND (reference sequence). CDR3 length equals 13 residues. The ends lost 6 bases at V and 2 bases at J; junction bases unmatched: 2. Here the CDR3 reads CASSRQGAYEQYF. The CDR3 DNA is TGTGCCAGTAGCAGACAGGGGGCCTACGAGCAGTACTTC.

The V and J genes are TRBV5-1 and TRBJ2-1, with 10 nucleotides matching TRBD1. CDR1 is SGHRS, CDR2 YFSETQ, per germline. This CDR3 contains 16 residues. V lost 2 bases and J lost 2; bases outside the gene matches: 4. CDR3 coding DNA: TGCGCCAGCAGCTTACCAGGACAGGGGGCCTACAATGAGCAGTTCTTC. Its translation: CASSLPGQGAYNEQFF.

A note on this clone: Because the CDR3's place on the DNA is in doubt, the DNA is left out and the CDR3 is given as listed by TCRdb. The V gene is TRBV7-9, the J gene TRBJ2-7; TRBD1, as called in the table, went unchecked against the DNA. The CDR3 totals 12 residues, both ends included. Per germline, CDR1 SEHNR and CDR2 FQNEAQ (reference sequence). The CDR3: CASSFGTGTAYF.

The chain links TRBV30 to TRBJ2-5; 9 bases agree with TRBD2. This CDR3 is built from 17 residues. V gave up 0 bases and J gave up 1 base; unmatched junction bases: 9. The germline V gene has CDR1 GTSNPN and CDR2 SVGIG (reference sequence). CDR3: CAWSVGTRLAAQETQYF. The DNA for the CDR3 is TGTGCCTGGAGTGTAGGTACAAGACTAGCGGCCCAAGAGACCCAGTACTTC.

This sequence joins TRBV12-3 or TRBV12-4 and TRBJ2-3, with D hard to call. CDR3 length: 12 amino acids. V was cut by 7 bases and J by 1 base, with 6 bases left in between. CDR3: CASTRGTDTQYF. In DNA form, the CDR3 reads TGTGCCAGCACCCGAGGCACAGATACGCAGTATTTT.

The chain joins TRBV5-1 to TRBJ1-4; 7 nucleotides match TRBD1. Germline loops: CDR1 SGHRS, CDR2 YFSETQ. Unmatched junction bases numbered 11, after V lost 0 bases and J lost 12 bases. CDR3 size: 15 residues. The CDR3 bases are TGCGCCAGCAGCTTGGGGACAGGCACTCATGGGGAACTGTTTTTT. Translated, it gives CASSLGTGTHGELFF. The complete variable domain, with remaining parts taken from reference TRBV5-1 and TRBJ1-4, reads KAGVTQTPRYLIKTRGQQVTLSCSPISGHRSVSWYQQTPGQGLQFLFEYFSETQRNKGNFPGRFSGRQFSNSRSEMNVSTLELGDSALYLCASSLGTGTHGELFFGSGTQLSVL.

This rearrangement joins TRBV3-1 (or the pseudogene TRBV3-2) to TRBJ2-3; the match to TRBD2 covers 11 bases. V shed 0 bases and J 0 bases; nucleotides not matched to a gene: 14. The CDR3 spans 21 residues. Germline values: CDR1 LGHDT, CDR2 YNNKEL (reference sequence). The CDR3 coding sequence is TGTGCCAGCAGCCAAGACCCGGGGGAACTAGCGGGGGAGTATAGCACAGATACGCAGTATTTT. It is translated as CASSQDPGELAGEYSTDTQYF.

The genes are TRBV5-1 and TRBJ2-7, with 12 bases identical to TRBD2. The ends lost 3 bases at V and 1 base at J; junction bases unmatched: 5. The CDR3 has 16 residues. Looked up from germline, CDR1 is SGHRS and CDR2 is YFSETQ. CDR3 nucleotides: TGCGCCAGCAGCTCAGGACTAGCGGGATGGTCCTACGAGCAGTACTTC. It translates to CASSSGLAGWSYEQYF. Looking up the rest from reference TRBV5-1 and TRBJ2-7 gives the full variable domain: KAGVTQTPRYLIKTRGQQVTLSCSPISGHRSVSWYQQTPGQGLQFLFEYFSETQRNKGNFPGRFSGRQFSNSRSEMNVSTLELGDSALYLCASSSGLAGWSYEQYFGPGTRLTVT.

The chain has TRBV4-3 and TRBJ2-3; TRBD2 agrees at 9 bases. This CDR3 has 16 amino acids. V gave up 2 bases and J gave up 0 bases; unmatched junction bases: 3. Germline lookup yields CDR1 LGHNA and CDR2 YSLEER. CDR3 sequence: CASSQRLAASTDTQYF. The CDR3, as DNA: TGCGCCAGCAGCCAAAGACTAGCGGCGAGCACAGATACGCAGTATTTT.

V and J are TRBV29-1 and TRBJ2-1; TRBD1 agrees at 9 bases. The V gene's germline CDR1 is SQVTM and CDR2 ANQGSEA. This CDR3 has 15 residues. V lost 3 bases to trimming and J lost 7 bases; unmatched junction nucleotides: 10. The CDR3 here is CSVEGSGQGLNEQFF. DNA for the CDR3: TGCAGCGTTGAGGGGTCGGGACAGGGTTTAAATGAGCAGTTCTTC.

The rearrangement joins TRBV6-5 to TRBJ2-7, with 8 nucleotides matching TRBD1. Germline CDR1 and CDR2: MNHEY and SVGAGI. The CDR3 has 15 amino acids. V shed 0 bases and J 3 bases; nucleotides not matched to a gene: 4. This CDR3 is CASSYSRDRFYEQYF. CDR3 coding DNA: TGTGCCAGCAGTTACTCGAGGGACAGGTTCTACGAGCAGTACTTC.

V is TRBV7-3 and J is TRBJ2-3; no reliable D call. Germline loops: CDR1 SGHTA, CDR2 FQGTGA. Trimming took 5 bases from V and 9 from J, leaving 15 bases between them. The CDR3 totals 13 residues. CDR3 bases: TGTGCCAGCAGCAACGCCCCCGGAGCGACGCAGTATTTT. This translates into CASSNAPGATQYF.

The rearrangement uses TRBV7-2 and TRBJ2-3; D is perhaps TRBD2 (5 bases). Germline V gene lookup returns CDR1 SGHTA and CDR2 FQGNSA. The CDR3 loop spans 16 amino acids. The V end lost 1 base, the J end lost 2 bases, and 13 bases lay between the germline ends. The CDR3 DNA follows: TGTGCCAGCAGCTTAGGGACGGGGAGAGACACAGATACGCAGTATTTT. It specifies CASSLGTGRDTDTQYF.

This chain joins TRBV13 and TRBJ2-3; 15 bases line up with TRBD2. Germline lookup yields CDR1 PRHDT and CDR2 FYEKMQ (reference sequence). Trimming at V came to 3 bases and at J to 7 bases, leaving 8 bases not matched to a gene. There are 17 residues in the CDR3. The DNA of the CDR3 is TGTGCCAGCAGCTTTAGGACTAGCGGGGGGGGCTTTAATACGCAGTATTTT. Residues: CASSFRTSGGGFNTQYF.

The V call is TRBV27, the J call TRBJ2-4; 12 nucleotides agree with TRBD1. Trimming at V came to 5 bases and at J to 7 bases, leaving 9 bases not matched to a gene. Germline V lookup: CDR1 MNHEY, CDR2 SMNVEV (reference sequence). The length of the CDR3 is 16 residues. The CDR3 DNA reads TGTGCCAGCAGTCCAATGGGACAGGGGGCGCGGAACATTCAGTACTTC. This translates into CASSPMGQGARNIQYF.

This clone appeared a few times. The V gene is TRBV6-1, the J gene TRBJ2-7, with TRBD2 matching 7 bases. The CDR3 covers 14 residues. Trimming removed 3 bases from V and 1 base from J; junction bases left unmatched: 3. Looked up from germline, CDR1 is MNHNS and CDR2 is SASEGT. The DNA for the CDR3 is TGTGCCAGCAGTGATACTAGCGTGTCCTACGAGCAGTACTTC. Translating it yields CASSDTSVSYEQYF.

CDR3 sequence (DNA): TGTGCCAGCAAATTGGGGCGGACAGTCACAGATACGCAGTATTTT. Its protein is CASKLGRTVTDTQYF. The chain carries TRBV5-4 and TRBJ2-3; D may be TRBD1 (6 bases). Trimming removed 6 bases at V and 2 bases at J, with 16 bases between. Germline V gene lookup returns CDR1 SGHNT and CDR2 YYREEE (reference sequence). This CDR3 has 15 residues.